Sequencing of this TCR beta chain was carried out in a study of CD8 T cells in Susac syndrome. The TEMRA cells underwent FACS enrichment, while the CD8+ and CD4+ T cells underwent negative isolation. This CDR3 region has 14 residues. The germline V and J ends were trimmed by 5 bases and 3 bases, with 11 bases remaining between them. In germline, CDR1 is MNHEY, CDR2 SMNVEV (reference sequence). Reverse transcription of roughly 0.45 to 1 ug RNA used random hexamers. One entry per CDR3 protein, called by TCRdb with MiXCR from the immunoSEQ multiplex PCR reads. The sample consists of roughly 200,000 distinct CDR3 sequences, approximately 95% of them appearing once.

The clonotype was recovered from a human donor with multiple sclerosis. The genes are TRBV27 and TRBJ1-5; D is perhaps TRBD1 (6 bases). Sequencing used CD4+ T cells from PBMCs. Here the CDR3 reads CASSPRGSNQPQHF. CDR3 nucleotide sequence: TGTGCCAGCAGTCCCAGGGGCTCCAATCAGCCCCAGCATTTT.